The entry below describes one TCR beta chain. This clonotype has at least ten counts. No cognate antigen has been identified for it. No qualities accompany the bases; no much larger clone lies one base away. For sorted-subset TCR libraries, some 950,000 sorted CD4+ or CD8+ T cells were used. Peripheral blood was subjected to Ficoll-Hypaque density gradient centrifugation to isolate PBMCs, which were then cryopreserved in liquid nitrogen. Paired sorted CD4+ and CD8+ subsets came from healthy controls, HAM/TSP patients and MS patients. This entry belongs to a study of neurological immune-mediated disorders (dated by TCRdb to about 2019). Concerning the study at large: Using UMI-based sequencing, the study compared peripheral blood TCR-beta repertoires from patients with HTLV-I-associated myelopathy (HAM/TSP), patients with multiple sclerosis, and healthy controls. The approximately 110 TCR-beta libraries covered PBMC samples along with longitudinal samples, technical triplicates, and paired sorted CD4+ and CD8+ T-cell subsets. The cohort included approximately 68 subjects: approximately 15 with HAM/TSP, about 34 with multiple sclerosis, and some 20 healthy controls. What the research found in general, with its limitations: Expanded clones from different subjects shared no identical CDR3 amino acid sequences, which suggests that TCR-beta repertoires were private in all groups. The highest TCR clonal expansion was observed in HAM/TSP patients, whereas the lowest was observed in MS patients, even when compared with healthy controls.

To synthesize cDNA, template-switch 5'RACE was performed with a primer carrying a 10-nucleotide random unique molecular identifier so that each TCR transcript was tagged. Every sequencing run covered 15-18 subjects and yielded more than 160 million TCR-beta sequences. The RNeasy kit was used to extract total RNA. TCR-beta VDJ regions were amplified with primers for the TCR constant region and the 5'RACE anchor, using the KAPA Real-time Library Amplification kit. A first PCR added sample indexes and Illumina adaptors, after which a second PCR increased the library yield. After Ampure bead purification, the roughly 650 bp TCR product was size-selected on a 2% E-gel SizeSelection system. Before pooling, libraries had their quality checked on a Bioanalyzer, their concentration measured with Qubit, and their quantity determined with the Kapa Library Quantification kit. Libraries were sequenced paired-end 2 x 150 bp on an Illumina HiSeq 2500. To increase sequence diversity, roughly 24-30% phiX was spiked into each library pool. The study's processing was this. Quality-filtered reads were processed with the UMI-based MiGEC pipeline, and over 85% of raw TCR sequences were removed by the MiGEC pipeline during error correction. IMGT germline references were used for alignment of VDJ genes, and clonotypes were defined by a unique CDR3 amino acid sequence together with V-J genes. Clonal expansion, Shannon diversity and CDR3 relatedness (CalcPairwiseDistances, ClusterSamples) were evaluated with VDJtools, and phylogenetic trees were built with CLCbio workbench. A clone was classed as expanded if it had 8 or more unique UMIs, a cutoff based on coefficient-of-variation modelling across technical triplicates. TCRdb took the public reads, trimmed them with fastp at Q25, ran MiXCR for clone calling and kept in-frame beta chains. Rows with a matching CDR3 protein are joined into one entry that keeps the most common DNA and genes. For this entry, the V and J calls and clone size follow TCRdb and not the study's own pipeline. The sample contains 15,000 to 20,000 distinct CDR3 sequences, approximately 8% of them found a single time. The ten largest make up roughly a sixth of the sample.

Inclusive of the bounding cysteine and phenylalanine, the CDR3 is 16 residues long. This entry keeps only the CDR3 DNA: 48 bases, framed from base 1. V was cut back by 5 bases and J by 4 bases, leaving a gap of 20 bases between them. Source material: CD8+ T cells from blood. Here the chain combines TRBV12-3 or TRBV12-4 and TRBJ1-2; 6 matching bases give a weak D call of TRBD1. This clonotype originated in a woman aged 30 to 39 with HTLV-1-associated myelopathy (HAM/TSP). The encoded CDR3 is CASSLRGGADSYGYTF. The DNA reads as follows: TGTGCCAGCAGTCTCAGAGGGGGGGCGGATAGCTATGGCTACACCTTC.